This T cell receptor (beta chain) was identified during a study of T cell changes during pregnancy in multiple sclerosis. TCRdb keeps only in-frame clones here, not all; method: immunoSEQ multiplex PCR. The table has around 36,000 clones, 80% to 95% seen once. The CDR3 totals 14 residues. The V end was cut by 2 bases, the J end by 4 bases, with 12 bases between. The germline V gene has CDR1 SGDLS and CDR2 YYNGEE. The genes are TRBV9 and TRBJ1-2; D gene unclear. The clonotype comes from a female donor with multiple sclerosis, enrolled in a pregnancy study. This specimen consisted of CD4+ T cells from peripheral blood mononuclear cells, obtained in the third trimester of pregnancy. The CDR3 protein is CASSVAGSGYGYTF. CDR3 bases: TGTGCCAGCAGCGTGGCTGGAAGCGGCTATGGCTACACCTTC.